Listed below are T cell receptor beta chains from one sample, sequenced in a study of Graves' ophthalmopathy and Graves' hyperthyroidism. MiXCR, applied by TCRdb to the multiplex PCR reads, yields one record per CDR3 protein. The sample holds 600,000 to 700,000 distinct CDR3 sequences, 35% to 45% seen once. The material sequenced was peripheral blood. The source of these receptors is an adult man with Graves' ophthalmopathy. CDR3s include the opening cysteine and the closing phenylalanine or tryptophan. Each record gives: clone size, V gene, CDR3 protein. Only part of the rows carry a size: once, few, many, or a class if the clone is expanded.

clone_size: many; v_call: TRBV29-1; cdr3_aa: CSVDGYTF
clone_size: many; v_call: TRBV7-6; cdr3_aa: CASSPLGRGGQETQYF
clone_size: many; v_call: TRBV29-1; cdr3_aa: CSVEEFDRGHGNTIYF
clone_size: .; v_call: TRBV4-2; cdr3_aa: CASSQDRVTGANVLTF
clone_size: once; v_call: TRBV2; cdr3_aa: CASRRDRGHDGYTF
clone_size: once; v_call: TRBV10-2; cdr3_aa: CASRAGTDPNSPLHF
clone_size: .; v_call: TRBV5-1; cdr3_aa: CASRQGTGNQPQYF
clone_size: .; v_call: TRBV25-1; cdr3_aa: CATPPRVEAFF
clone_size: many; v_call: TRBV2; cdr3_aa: CASSPGTSAGGELFF
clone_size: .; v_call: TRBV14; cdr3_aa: CASSPRTPYEKLFF
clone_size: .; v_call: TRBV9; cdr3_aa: CASSVVPGQGGQPQHF
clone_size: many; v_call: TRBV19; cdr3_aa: CASSIRPAGANVLTF
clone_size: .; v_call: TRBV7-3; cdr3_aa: CASSQNFRHRSFF
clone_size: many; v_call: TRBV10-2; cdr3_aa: CASSRGSGSGNTIYF
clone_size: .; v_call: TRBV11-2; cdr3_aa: CASSQGAEFLGEKLFF
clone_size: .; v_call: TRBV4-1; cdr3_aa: CASSQGTSGAIYEQYF
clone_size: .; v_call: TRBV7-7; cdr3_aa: CASSSGGANTGELFF
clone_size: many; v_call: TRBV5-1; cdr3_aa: CASSLQWGQMNTEAFF
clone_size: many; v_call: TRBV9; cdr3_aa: CASSVSNTGELFF
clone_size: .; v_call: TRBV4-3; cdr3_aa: CASSQEFQGWYEQYF
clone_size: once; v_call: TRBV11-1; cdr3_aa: CASGAQGDEQYF
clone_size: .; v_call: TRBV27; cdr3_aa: CASSLGGSVSYEQYF
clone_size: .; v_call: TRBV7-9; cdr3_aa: CASSEGGPQETQYF
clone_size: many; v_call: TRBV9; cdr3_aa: CASSLFGTSNTEAFF
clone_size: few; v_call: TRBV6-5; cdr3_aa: CASSYSNQPSSGNTIYF
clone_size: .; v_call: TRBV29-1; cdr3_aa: CSVADRGHGEKLFF
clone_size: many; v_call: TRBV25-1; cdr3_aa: CASSEYGKGKETQYF
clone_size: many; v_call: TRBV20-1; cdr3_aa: CSATDRGWGYTF
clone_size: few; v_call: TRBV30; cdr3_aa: CAWSGGLNQPQHF
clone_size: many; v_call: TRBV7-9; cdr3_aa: CASSLTSGGQETQYF
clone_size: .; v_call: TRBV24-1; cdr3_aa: CASSPIQVGPINQPQHF
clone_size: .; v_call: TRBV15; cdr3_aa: CATSSAEETQYF
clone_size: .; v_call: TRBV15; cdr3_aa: CATSRGGTGETPLHF
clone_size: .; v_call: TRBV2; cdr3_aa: CASSEAAGLWELFF
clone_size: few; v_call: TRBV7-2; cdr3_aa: CASSLERVNYGYTF
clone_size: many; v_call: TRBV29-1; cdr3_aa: CSVVPGVGYYEQYF
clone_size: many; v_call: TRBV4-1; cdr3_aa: CASSQEDEAANEKLFF
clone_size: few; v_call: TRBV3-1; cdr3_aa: CASTPHSGSFAEQYF
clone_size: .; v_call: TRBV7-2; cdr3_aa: CASSSTITGELFF
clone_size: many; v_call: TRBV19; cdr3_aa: CASSRGGRAYEQYF
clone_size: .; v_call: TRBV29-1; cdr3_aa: CSRGGWGANTEAFF
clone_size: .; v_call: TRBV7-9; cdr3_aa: CASSMGQGAGGETQHF
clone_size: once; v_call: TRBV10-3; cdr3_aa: CASSTSRGGGAFYGYTF
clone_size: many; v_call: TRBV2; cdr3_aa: CASGGQIQETQYF
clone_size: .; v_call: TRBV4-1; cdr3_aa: CASSQEAGAGGNEKLFF
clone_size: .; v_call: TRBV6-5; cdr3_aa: CASRQGEFGGELFF
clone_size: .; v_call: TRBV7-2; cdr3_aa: CASSLVGTGRTFF
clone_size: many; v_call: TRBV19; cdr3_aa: CASKPSGSPYEQYF
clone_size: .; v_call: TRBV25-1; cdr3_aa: CASSERGTGWDEKLFF
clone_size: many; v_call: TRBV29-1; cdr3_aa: CSVLNSKSGYGYTF